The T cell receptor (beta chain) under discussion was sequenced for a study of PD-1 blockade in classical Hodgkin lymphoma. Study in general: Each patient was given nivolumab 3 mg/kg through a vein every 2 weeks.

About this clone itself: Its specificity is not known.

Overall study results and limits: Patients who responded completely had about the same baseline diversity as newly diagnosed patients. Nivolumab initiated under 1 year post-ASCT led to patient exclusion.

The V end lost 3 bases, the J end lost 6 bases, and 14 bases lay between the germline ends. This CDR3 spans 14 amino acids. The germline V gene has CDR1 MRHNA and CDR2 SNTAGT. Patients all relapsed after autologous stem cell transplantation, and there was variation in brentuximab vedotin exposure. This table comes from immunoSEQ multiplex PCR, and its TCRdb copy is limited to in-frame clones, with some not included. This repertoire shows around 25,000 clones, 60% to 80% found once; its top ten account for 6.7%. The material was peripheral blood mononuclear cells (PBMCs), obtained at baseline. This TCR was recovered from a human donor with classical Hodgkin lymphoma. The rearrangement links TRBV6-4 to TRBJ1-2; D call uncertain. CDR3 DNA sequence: TGTGCCAGCAGTGAGGGTATCGGGTCACATGGCTACACCTTC. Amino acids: CASSEGIGSHGYTF.